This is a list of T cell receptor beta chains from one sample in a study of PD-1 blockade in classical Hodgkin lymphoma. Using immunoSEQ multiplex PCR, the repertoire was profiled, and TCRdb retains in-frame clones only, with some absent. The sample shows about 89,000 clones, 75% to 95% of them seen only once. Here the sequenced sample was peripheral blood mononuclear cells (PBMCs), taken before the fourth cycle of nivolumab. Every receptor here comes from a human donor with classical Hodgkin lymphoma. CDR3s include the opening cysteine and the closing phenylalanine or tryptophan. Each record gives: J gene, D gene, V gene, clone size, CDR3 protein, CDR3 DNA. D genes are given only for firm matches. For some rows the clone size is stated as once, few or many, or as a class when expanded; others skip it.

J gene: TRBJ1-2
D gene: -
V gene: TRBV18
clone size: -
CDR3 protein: CASSPSGSADGYTF
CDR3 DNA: TGTGCCAGCTCACCATCAGGGTCCGCTGATGGCTACACCTTC

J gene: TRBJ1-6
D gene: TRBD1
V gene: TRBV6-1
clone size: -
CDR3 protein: CASSDARGLRSPLHF
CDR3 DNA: TGTGCCAGCAGTGATGCCAGGGGGCTTAGATCACCCCTCCACTTT

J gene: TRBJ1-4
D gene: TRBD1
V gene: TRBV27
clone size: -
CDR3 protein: CASSLVQGAREKLFF
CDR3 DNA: TGTGCCAGCAGTTTAGTGCAGGGGGCGCGTGAAAAACTGTTTTTT

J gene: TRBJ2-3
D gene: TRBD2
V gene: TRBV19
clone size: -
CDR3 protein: CASSSLAGGSTDTQYF
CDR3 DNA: TGTGCCAGTAGTAGTCTAGCGGGGGGGAGCACAGATACGCAGTATTTT

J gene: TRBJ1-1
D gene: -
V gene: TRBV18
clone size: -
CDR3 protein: CASSPSGNTEAFF
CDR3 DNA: TGTGCCAGCTCACCATCGGGAAACACTGAAGCTTTCTTT

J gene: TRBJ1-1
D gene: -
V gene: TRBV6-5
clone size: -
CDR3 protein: CASTINTEAFF
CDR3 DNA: TGTGCCAGCACCATTAACACTGAAGCTTTCTTT

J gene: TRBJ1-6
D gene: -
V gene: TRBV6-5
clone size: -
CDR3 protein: CASRASMGRGSPLHF
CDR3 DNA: TGTGCCAGCAGGGCCTCTATGGGGCGCGGGTCACCCCTCCACTTT

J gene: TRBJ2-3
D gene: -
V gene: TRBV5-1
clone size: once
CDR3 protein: CASSLVSGNVDTQYF
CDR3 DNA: TGCGCCAGCAGCTTGGTATCGGGGAATGTAGATACGCAGTATTTT

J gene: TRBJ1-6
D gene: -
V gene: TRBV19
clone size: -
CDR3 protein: CASSPGVINSPLHF
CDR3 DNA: TGTGCCAGTAGTCCCGGGGTGATAAATTCACCCCTCCACTTT

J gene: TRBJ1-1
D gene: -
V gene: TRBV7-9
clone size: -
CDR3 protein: CASSLVGGRSGTEAFF
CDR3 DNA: TGTGCCAGCAGCTTAGTAGGGGGACGATCCGGCACTGAAGCTTTCTTT

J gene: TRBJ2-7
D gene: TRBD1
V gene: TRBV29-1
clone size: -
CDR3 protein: CSGGQGGWEQYF
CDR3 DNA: TGCAGCGGCGGACAGGGGGGGTGGGAGCAGTACTTC

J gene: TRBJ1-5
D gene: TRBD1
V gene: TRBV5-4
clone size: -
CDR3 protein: CASSLDGTVSQPQHF
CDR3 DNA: TGTGCCAGCAGCTTGGATGGGACAGTGAGTCAGCCCCAGCATTTT

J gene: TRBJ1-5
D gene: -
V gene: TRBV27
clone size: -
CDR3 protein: CASSFGGEQPQHF
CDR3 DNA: TGTGCCAGCAGTTTTGGGGGGGAACAGCCCCAGCATTTT

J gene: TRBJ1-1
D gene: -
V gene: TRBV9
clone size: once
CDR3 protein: CASSVFEGVWNTEAFF
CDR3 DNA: TGTGCCAGCAGCGTATTCGAGGGGGTTTGGAACACTGAAGCTTTCTTT

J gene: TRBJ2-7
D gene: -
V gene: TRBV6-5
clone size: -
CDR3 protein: CASSPSYEQYF
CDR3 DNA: TGTGCCAGCAGCCCGTCCTACGAGCAGTACTTC

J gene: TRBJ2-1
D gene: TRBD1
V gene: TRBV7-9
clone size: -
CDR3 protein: CASRNTGGEQFF
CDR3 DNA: TGTGCCAGCAGGAATACAGGGGGTGAGCAGTTCTTC

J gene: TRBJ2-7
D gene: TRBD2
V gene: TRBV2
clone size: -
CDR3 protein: CASGDSGGPTYEQYF
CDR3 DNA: TGTGCCAGCGGAGATAGCGGGGGGCCGACCTACGAGCAGTACTTC

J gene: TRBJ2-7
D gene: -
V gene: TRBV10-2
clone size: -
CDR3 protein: CASSEAQYNSYEQYF
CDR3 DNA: TGCGCCAGCAGTGAGGCACAGTACAACTCCTACGAGCAGTACTTC

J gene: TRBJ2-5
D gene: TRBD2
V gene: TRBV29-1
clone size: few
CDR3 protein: CSALPGLIQETQYF
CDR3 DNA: TGCAGCGCCCTGCCGGGACTAATACAAGAGACCCAGTACTTC

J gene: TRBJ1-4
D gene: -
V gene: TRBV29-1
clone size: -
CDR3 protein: CSVVGALSEKLFF
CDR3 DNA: TGCAGCGTTGTGGGGGCATTAAGTGAAAAACTGTTTTTT

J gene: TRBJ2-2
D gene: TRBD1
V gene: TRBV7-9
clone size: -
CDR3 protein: CASSFLGTGVAGELFF
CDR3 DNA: TGTGCCAGCAGCTTTTTGGGGACAGGGGTCGCCGGGGAGCTGTTTTTT

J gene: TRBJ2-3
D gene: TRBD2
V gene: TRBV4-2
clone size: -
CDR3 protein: CASSQARSGAFSTDTQYF
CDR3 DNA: TGTGCCAGCAGCCAAGCCCGTAGCGGGGCCTTTAGCACAGATACGCAGTATTTT

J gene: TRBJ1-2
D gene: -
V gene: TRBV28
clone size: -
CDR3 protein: CASSRPDGHYGYTF
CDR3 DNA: TGTGCCAGCAGTCGACCGGACGGGCACTATGGCTACACCTTC

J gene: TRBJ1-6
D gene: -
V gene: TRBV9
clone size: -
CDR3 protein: CASSPSYGHGSPLHF
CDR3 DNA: TGTGCCAGCAGCCCCAGCTACGGGCACGGTTCACCCCTCCACTTT

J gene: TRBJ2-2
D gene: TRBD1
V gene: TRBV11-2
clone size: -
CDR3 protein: CASSSRTGTDTGELFF
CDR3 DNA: TGTGCCAGCAGTTCGCGGACAGGGACGGACACCGGGGAGCTGTTTTTT

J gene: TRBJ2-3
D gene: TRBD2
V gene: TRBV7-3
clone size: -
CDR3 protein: CASSSQRGTDTQYF
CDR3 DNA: TGTGCCAGCAGCTCTCAGCGGGGGACAGATACGCAGTATTTT

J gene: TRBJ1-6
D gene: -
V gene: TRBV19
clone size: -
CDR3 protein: CASRGLAGWNSPLHF
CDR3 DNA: TGTGCCAGTAGGGGCCTGGCAGGGTGGAATTCACCCCTCCACTTT

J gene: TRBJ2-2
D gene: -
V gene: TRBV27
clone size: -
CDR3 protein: CASSSPGRSNTGELFF
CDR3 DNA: TGTGCCAGCAGTTCGCCGGGCCGATCGAACACCGGGGAGCTGTTTTTT

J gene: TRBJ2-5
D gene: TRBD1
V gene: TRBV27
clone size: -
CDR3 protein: CASSLWTGGTQYF
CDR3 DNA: TGTGCCAGCAGTTTATGGACAGGGGGGACCCAGTACTTC

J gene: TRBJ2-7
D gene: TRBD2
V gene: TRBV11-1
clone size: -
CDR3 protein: CASSLGRFGTSVYEQYF
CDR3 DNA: TGTGCCAGCAGCTTAGGAAGATTCGGGACTAGCGTCTACGAGCAGTACTTC

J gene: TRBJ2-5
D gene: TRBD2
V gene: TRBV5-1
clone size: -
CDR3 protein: CASSFGSSGGRETQYF
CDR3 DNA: TGCGCCAGCAGCTTCGGTTCTAGCGGGGGTCGGGAGACCCAGTACTTC

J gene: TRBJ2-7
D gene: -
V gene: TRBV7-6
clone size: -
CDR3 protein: CASSVGTDSYEQYF
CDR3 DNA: TGTGCCAGCAGCGTGGGGACGGACTCCTACGAGCAGTACTTC

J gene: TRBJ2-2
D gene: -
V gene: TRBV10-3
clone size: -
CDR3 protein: CAISEYGTTNTGELFF
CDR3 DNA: TGTGCCATCAGTGAGTACGGGACCACGAACACCGGGGAGCTGTTTTTT